The source of this T cell receptor (beta chain) is a study of graft-versus-host responses after intestinal transplantation (dated by TCRdb to the early 2020s). Regarding the study in general: The transplants that recipients received were multivisceral, liver-intestinal, or isolated intestinal. To identify alloreactive clones, pre-transplant mixed lymphocyte reaction products were sequenced and compared with unstimulated pre-transplant donor and recipient T cells. Bulk TCR-beta CDR3 sequencing was used to track graft-versus-host and host-versus-graft alloreactive T cell clones in the graft, circulation and bone marrow after intestinal transplantation. A cohort of about 26 intestinal transplant recipients, including one retransplant, was enrolled, and a few patients lacking pretransplant specimens were excluded. Every recipient was given anti-thymocyte globulin induction, followed by around three years of maintenance tacrolimus and steroids. Donor T cell macrochimerism was defined as a peak of at least 4% donor T cells among recipient peripheral blood mononuclear cells. Rather than going through the commercial service, samples from three later patients were sequenced in-house on an Illumina MiSeq and processed with MiXCR.

The library relied on the immunoSEQ multiplex PCR assay. Adaptive Biotechnologies carried out high-throughput TCR-beta CDR3 sequencing of genomic DNA for most patients. In the original analysis: Adaptive's ImmunoSEQ software supplied the TCR sequencing data for more than 15 patients, while MiXCR and VDJtools were used to process a few other patients. CDR3 nucleotide sequences shared by donor and recipient were removed because the origin of these sequences could not be assigned. To be classed as alloreactive, a clone needed at least 2-fold expansion over unstimulated cells and a minimum CFSE-low frequency of 0.002% (template counts) or 0.001% (read counts). Clones were considered mappable if detected in sequenced pre-transplant spleen, lymph node, or MLR CFSE-low populations of the donor or recipient. The cumulative frequency of alloreactive clones was calculated as a percentage of all sequences, weighted by copy number. Drawn from immuneACCESS, this table holds only the in-frame rearrangements with V and J called that TCRdb kept. Clones are partly lost; checked studies trace under half to an unresolved V gene and leave the rest unexplained. The D gene and trimming were derived from the DNA, and the V and J assignments and clone size from that table. The sample table records 600 to 850 clones; approximately 95% of these occur just once. Jointly, the top ten make up around 7% of the sample.

In the first month after transplant, blood samples were collected up to 4 times, and after that at least monthly when available. General study outcomes and caveats: Early after transplant, peak levels of circulating GvH clones were associated with declines in HvG clones. GvH clones were found in recipient bone marrow, and some of the GvH clones appeared earlier in ileal mucosa or blood, which is consistent with an intestinal mucosal origin. The relatively low number and heterogeneity of intestinal transplant patients limited the conclusions. Patients with donor T cell macrochimerism had high GvH to HvG T cell clonal ratios in their allografts.

The cysteine opens and the phenylalanine closes a CDR3 of 14 amino acids. Only the CDR3 DNA is retained, 42 bases long and in frame from the first base. From the germline V gene, CDR1 is SNHLY and CDR2 is FYNNEI. V is clipped by 5 bases and J by 5 bases, and the sequence between their germline boundaries is 13 bases long. Points on this clone: Its antigen specificity is not known. One base away there is no much larger clone; base qualities are not given.

The chain joins TRBV2 to TRBJ2-1; the D gene is perhaps TRBD2, from 5 matching bases. The receptor comes from a human patient who received an intestinal transplant, so some T cells may come from the graft donor. The sequences come from PBMCs, collected 26 days after transplant. The CDR3 protein: CASSFRDINNEQFF. In nucleotide form, the sequence is TGTGCCAGCAGTTTCCGGGATATAAACAATGAGCAGTTCTTC.